These 25 T cell receptor beta chains were all obtained from the same sample, sequenced in a study of spatial heterogeneity in lung cancer. Using its own MiXCR run on the 5' RACE reads, TCRdb lists one record per CDR3 protein. The repertoire holds approximately 39,000 distinct CDR3 sequences, with approximately 8% as singletons. Documented time point: blood at routine non-recurrence follow-up after resection. Material: PBMCs, obtained at follow-up. These receptors originate from a male donor with early-stage non-small cell lung cancer.

The sample holds many counts of this clonotype. The chain recombines TRBV30 with TRBJ2-7, with a possible D match to TRBD2 (6 bases). CDR1 is GTSNPN and CDR2 is SVGIG in the germline V gene (reference sequence). CDR3 length: 14 amino acids. V was shortened by 3 bases and J by 7 bases, with 19 bases between the two germline ends. The CDR3: CAWSRLDGIREQYF. For the CDR3, the DNA is TGTGCCTGGAGCCGACTAGATGGGATACGGGAGCAGTACTTC.

This clonotype ranks as medium-sized. V is TRBV30 and J is TRBJ2-7, with TRBD2 matching 9 bases. Germline values: CDR1 GTSNPN, CDR2 SVGIG (reference sequence). CDR3 size: 17 residues. V was pared by 0 bases and J by 0 bases, with 9 bases of the junction left unmatched. CDR3 region: CAWSVPLGLAYSYEQYF. The CDR3 DNA reads as TGTGCCTGGAGTGTACCCCTTGGACTAGCGTACTCCTACGAGCAGTACTTC.

This clonotype was observed many times. V gene TRBV5-1 combines with J gene TRBJ2-1; 8 bases are a match to TRBD1. CDR3 length: 15 residues. V gave up 4 bases and J gave up 12 bases; unmatched junction bases: 15. Germline V gene data show CDR1 as SGHRS and CDR2 as YFSETQ. CDR3 DNA sequence: TGCGCCAGCAGCCCGAGAGGGACAGGAGTAGGTGTGCAGTTCTTC. It specifies CASSPRGTGVGVQFF.

This clonotype was counted at least ten times. This chain joins TRBV12-3 or TRBV12-4 and TRBJ2-2; 7 nucleotides match TRBD2. The CDR3 extends over 16 amino acids. J gave up 3 bases and V 1 base, and 5 bases lay outside the gene matches. The CDR3 region is CASSLGRGGDTGELFF. Here the CDR3 DNA reads TGTGCCAGCAGTTTAGGCCGGGGAGGGGACACCGGGGAGCTGTTTTTT.

This clonotype has a count of ten or more. The rearrangement joins TRBV5-1 to TRBJ2-1; the D gene is possibly TRBD1 (6 bases). Germline CDR1 and CDR2: SGHRS and YFSETQ. This CDR3 contains 15 residues. The V gene lost 0 bases and the J gene lost 0 bases, with 7 bases spanning the gap. The DNA for the CDR3 is TGCGCCAGCAGCTTGGTGACAGGCTCCTACAATGAGCAGTTCTTC. Translation gives CASSLVTGSYNEQFF.

This clonotype occurred many times. One end of the junction fails to match germline, which may point to a read error. The chain recombines TRBV12-3 or TRBV12-4 with TRBJ2-5; tentatively, D is TRBD2 (5 bases). This CDR3 is built from 9 residues. CDR3 amino acids: CGVLETQYF. The DNA for the CDR3 is TGCGGGGTTCTGGAGACCCAGTACTTC.

There are many counts of this clonotype. V and J are TRBV30 and TRBJ1-5; 9 bases agree with TRBD1. The germline V gene encodes CDR1 GTSNPN and CDR2 SVGIG (reference sequence). Germline trimming cut 0 bases from V and 10 bases from J; bases unmatched to any gene: 13. The CDR3 is made up of 16 amino acids. The CDR3 spells CAWSVKGGQGEVPQHF. The CDR3 DNA follows: TGTGCCTGGAGTGTAAAGGGGGGACAGGGAGAGGTTCCCCAGCATTTT.

This clonotype was counted ten times or more. The chain uses TRBV20-1 and TRBJ2-6; the D gene is possibly TRBD1 (5 bases). This CDR3 is built from 16 residues. Looked up from germline, CDR1 is DFQATT and CDR2 is SNEGSKA (reference sequence). With 0 bases removed from V and 2 bases from J, the gap between germline ends came to 11 bases. The CDR3 loop reads CSARDQGSTGANVLTF. The CDR3 DNA is TGCAGTGCTAGAGATCAGGGTTCGACTGGGGCCAACGTCCTGACTTTC.

This clonotype was seen repeatedly, ten times or more. V gene TRBV2 combines with J gene TRBJ2-3; TRBD1 or TRBD2 may be the D gene (6 bases each). This CDR3 spans 16 amino acids. Germline V lookup: CDR1 SNHLY, CDR2 FYNNEI. Trimming removed 5 bases at V and 4 bases at J, with 19 bases between. CDR3: CASSTTLTGGADTQYF. The CDR3 region has the DNA TGTGCCAGCAGTACCACCTTGACAGGAGGGGCAGATACGCAGTATTTT.

This clonotype is judged medium-sized (0.01 to 0.1%). Here the CDR3 reads CASSSPTTKETQYF. CDR3 coding DNA: TGTGCCAGCAGTTCTCCTACTACGAAAGAGACCCAGTACTTC. The V gene is TRBV6-5, the J gene TRBJ2-5, with D uncertain. V was shortened by 4 bases and J by 3 bases, with 12 bases between the two germline ends. The germline gives CDR1 MNHEY, CDR2 SVGAGI. The CDR3 covers 14 residues.

There are many counts of this clonotype. The chain carries TRBV19 and TRBJ2-2; D gene uncertain. V lost 11 bases and J lost 0, with 7 bases in between. This CDR3 region has 12 residues. Germline CDR1 LNHDA, CDR2 SQIVND (reference sequence). Written as DNA, the CDR3 is TGTGCCTTATGGACGAACACCGGGGAGCTGTTTTTT. It is translated as CALWTNTGELFF.

This clonotype came up many times. The chain is built from TRBV6-5 and TRBJ2-7; the match to TRBD2 covers 9 bases. The V gene end was trimmed by 0 bases and the J gene end by 0 bases; junction bases not matched to a gene: 6. Germline V CDR1 and CDR2: MNHEY, SVGAGI. The CDR3 is made up of 17 amino acids. The CDR3 is CASSYSSPGLASYEQYF. DNA of the CDR3: TGTGCCAGCAGTTACTCGAGTCCGGGACTAGCCTCCTACGAGCAGTACTTC.

This clonotype has at least ten counts. The CDR3 DNA reads as TGTGCCAGCAGCTTCGCCGGGAACACTGAAGCTTTCTTT. Residues: CASSFAGNTEAFF. The chain has TRBV7-2 and TRBJ1-1; no reliable D call. The CDR3 loop spans 13 amino acids. Between the trimmed V and J ends, which lost 3 bases and 1 base, there was a span of 6 bases. Looked up from germline, CDR1 is SGHTA and CDR2 is FQGNSA.

This clonotype was counted ten times or more. The rearrangement links TRBV6-1 to TRBJ2-3; D gene uncertain. This CDR3 contains 15 residues. Germline V gene sequence: CDR1 MNHNS, CDR2 SASEGT. The V end was cut by 10 bases, the J end by 1 base, with 18 bases between. The CDR3 sequence: CATSPQTIRTDTQYF. In DNA form, the CDR3 reads TGTGCCACCTCCCCGCAAACTATCCGCACAGATACGCAGTATTTT.

As concerns this clonotype: A read error may produce the germline difference seen at one junction end. The V and J genes are TRBV4-2 and TRBJ2-5; 9 positions agree with TRBD2. Germline V CDR1 and CDR2: LGHNA, YNFKEQ. The CDR3 is 17 amino acids. The CDR3 spells CASNQNPSGGSQETQYF. CDR3 in DNA: TGTGCCAGCAACCAAAACCCCAGCGGGGGGAGCCAAGAGACCCAGTACTTC.

This clonotype showed up many times. The chain has TRBV20-1 and TRBJ2-1; 7 bases line up with TRBD2. V lost 1 base to trimming and J lost 5 bases; unmatched junction nucleotides: 5. The germline V gene has CDR1 DFQATT and CDR2 SNEGSKA (reference sequence). The CDR3 is 14 residues long. The CDR3 loop is CSARALRGDNEQFF. CDR3 nucleotide sequence: TGCAGTGCTAGAGCCCTACGGGGGGACAATGAGCAGTTCTTC.

This chain connects TRBV12-2 to TRBJ2-3. TRBV12-2 is shown as a pseudogene. This CDR3 spans 14 amino acids. Here the CDR3 reads CASRLVLSTDTQYF. The CDR3 DNA follows: TGTGCAAGTCGCTTAGTACTTAGCACAGATACGCAGTATTTT.

This clonotype was seen many times. The V and J genes are TRBV6-6 and TRBJ1-3; D is ambiguous. From germline, CDR1 is MNHNY and CDR2 SVGAGI (reference sequence). The CDR3 loop spans 14 amino acids. V lost 6 bases, J lost 2 bases, and 11 bases lay in between. CDR3 DNA sequence: TGTGCCAGCAGCAAACCCGGGGCTGGAAACACCATATATTTT. Residues: CASSKPGAGNTIYF.

In its sample, this clonotype was seen many times. The chain carries TRBV12-3 or TRBV12-4 and TRBJ2-5; D is possibly TRBD1 (5 bases). The CDR3 runs to 14 residues. The V end was cut by 4 bases, the J end by 3 bases, with 12 bases between. CDR3 sequence (DNA): TGTGCCAGCAGTTGGCAAGAGACAGAAGAGACCCAGTACTTC. This gives the protein CASSWQETEETQYF.

In its sample, this clonotype is medium-sized. V gene TRBV6-5 combines with J gene TRBJ1-1; tentatively, D is TRBD1 (5 bases). V lost 8 bases and J 0 bases, leaving 13 bases between the germline ends. The CDR3 totals 14 residues. Germline CDR1 reads MNHEY; CDR2 reads SVGAGI. CDR3 protein: CASRRPGMNTEAFF. The CDR3 DNA sequence: TGTGCCAGCCGTCGTCCAGGGATGAACACTGAAGCTTTCTTT.

This clonotype appeared many times. The chain combines TRBV7-3 with TRBJ2-6, with unresolved D. CDR3 length: 16 amino acids. The V end was cut by 3 bases, the J end by 0 bases, with 9 bases between. The germline V gene encodes CDR1 SGHTA and CDR2 FQGTGA. For the CDR3, the DNA is TGTGCCAGCAGCTTTGCCCCGAGCTCTGGGGCCAACGTCCTGACTTTC. Translated, it gives CASSFAPSSGANVLTF.

This clonotype was observed at least ten times. The chain recombines TRBV20-1 with TRBJ2-7, with TRBD2 matching over 9 bases. The V and J ends lost 6 bases and 0 bases, in that order; junction bases with no gene match: 12. CDR1 is DFQATT, CDR2 SNEGSKA, per germline (reference sequence). CDR3 length equals 16 residues. CDR3 nucleotides: TGCAGTGCCCACGGGCTAGCGGGGACATTCTCCTACGAGCAGTACTTC. This encodes CSAHGLAGTFSYEQYF.

This clonotype was found many times. The chain employs TRBV9 and TRBJ2-2; unclear D gene. V was cut by 0 bases and J by 7 bases, with 10 bases left in between. Germline lookup yields CDR1 SGDLS and CDR2 YYNGEE. The CDR3 runs 14 residues. CDR3 nucleotides: TGTGCCAGCAGCGTAGGCCTAGATTTCGGGGAGCTGTTTTTT. This gives the protein CASSVGLDFGELFF.

This clonotype is judged medium-sized. The rearrangement links TRBV7-9 to TRBJ2-2; D possibly matches TRBD1 or TRBD2 (5 bases each). CDR1 and CDR2 from the germline V gene are SEHNR and FQNEAQ (reference sequence). Between the trimmed V and J ends, which lost 5 bases and 4 bases, there was a span of 14 bases. This CDR3 comprises 15 residues. The CDR3 loop reads CASSKGPPVTGELFF. DNA of the CDR3: TGTGCCAGCAGCAAGGGACCCCCAGTCACCGGGGAGCTGTTTTTT.

This clonotype was detected many times. The chain uses TRBV5-1 and TRBJ1-4, with D uncertain. V was clipped by 0 bases and J by 3 bases, with 6 bases between them. Germline V gives CDR1 SGHRS, CDR2 YFSETQ. This CDR3 contains 14 residues. The CDR3: CASSLGRSNEKLFF. DNA for the CDR3: TGCGCCAGCAGCTTGGGACGGTCTAATGAAAAACTGTTTTTT.